A single sample is the source of the 29 T cell receptor beta chains below, sequenced in a study of T-cell memory formation after mild COVID-19. TCRdb ran MiXCR on the 5' RACE reads and lists one entry per CDR3 protein. This sample carries about 540,000 distinct CDR3 sequences, over 20% of them seen once, and the ten largest clones take about an eighth. Sequenced sample: PBMCs or a T cell subset sorted from them (not recorded which). The receptor source for this set is an adult woman who had mild COVID-19 (a few samples of this study predate the infection). Cell type and time point are not known.

This clonotype was seen a handful of times. The genes are TRBV5-1 and TRBJ1-1; no definite D call. This CDR3 region has 15 residues. Deletions cut 6 bases from V and 1 base from J, with 16 bases between. Looked up from germline, CDR1 is SGHRS and CDR2 is YFSETQ. The CDR3 coding sequence is TGCGCCAGCACCACCATTGACACAGCGAACACTGAAGCTTTCTTT. Its protein product is CASTTIDTANTEAFF.

The chain combines TRBV12-3 or TRBV12-4 with TRBJ2-7; D gene uncertain. This CDR3 comprises 13 residues. V lost 5 bases to trimming and J lost 2 bases, with 10 bases between them. In DNA form, the CDR3 reads TGTGCCAGCAGTCGATCGTCCCCCTACGAGCAGTACTTC. It yields the protein CASSRSSPYEQYF.

A few counts support this clonotype. The chain combines TRBV5-1 with TRBJ2-7; perhaps TRBD1 as D (6 bases). V lost 1 base to trimming and J lost 0 bases, with 11 bases between them. The germline V gene encodes CDR1 SGHRS and CDR2 YFSETQ. This CDR3 is 15 amino acids long. The CDR3 bases are TGCGCCAGCAGCTTGTACCGGGACAACTCCTACGAGCAGTACTTC. The encoded protein is CASSLYRDNSYEQYF.

In this sample, this clonotype turned up many times. V and J are TRBV5-1 and TRBJ2-1; no definite D call. Trimming removed 0 bases at V and 10 bases at J, with 5 bases between. Germline V gene data show CDR1 as SGHRS and CDR2 as YFSETQ. This CDR3 contains 11 residues. CDR3 in amino acids: CASSLDGEQFF. In DNA form, the CDR3 reads TGCGCCAGCAGCTTGGACGGGGAGCAGTTCTTC. The whole variable domain, filled in from reference TRBV5-1 and TRBJ2-1, reads KAGVTQTPRYLIKTRGQQVTLSCSPISGHRSVSWYQQTPGQGLQFLFEYFSETQRNKGNFPGRFSGRQFSNSRSEMNVSTLELGDSALYLCASSLDGEQFFGPGTRLTVL.

This clonotype was seen many times. The genes are TRBV12-3 or TRBV12-4 and TRBJ1-4; no definite D call. V was pared by 3 bases and J by 7 bases, with 3 bases between. There are 11 residues in the CDR3. The CDR3 DNA is TGTGCCAGCAGTTTGCGTGAAAAACTGTTTTTT. Protein product: CASSLREKLFF.

In this sample, this clonotype turned up a few times. The rearrangement joins TRBV29-1 to TRBJ2-5, with a weak D call TRBD2 (6 bases). V dropped 5 bases and J dropped 10 bases, with 14 bases sitting between them. The CDR3 is made up of 11 amino acids. Germline CDR1 is SQVTM and CDR2 is ANQGSEA. CDR3 loop: CSVPWGDVQYF. For the CDR3, the DNA is TGCAGCGTTCCTTGGGGGGATGTCCAGTACTTC.

The chain uses TRBV27 and TRBJ1-5, with a possible D match to TRBD1 (5 bases). V lost 4 bases and J lost 5, with 15 bases in between. The germline CDR1 and CDR2 sequences are MNHEY and SMNVEV (reference sequence). The CDR3 spans 15 residues. The CDR3 region is CASSSRLGGDQPQHF. CDR3 in DNA: TGTGCCAGCAGTTCCAGGCTCGGAGGGGATCAGCCCCAGCATTTT.

This clonotype was observed a handful of times. The chain carries TRBV6-2 or TRBV6-3 and TRBJ2-1; D uncertain. Germline CDR1 and CDR2: MNHEY and SVGEGT. The CDR3 has 12 amino acids. Trimming left V 0 bases short and J 6 bases short, with 3 bases between. CDR3 residues: CASSYSPNEQFF. The CDR3, as DNA: TGTGCCAGCAGTTACTCCCCCAATGAGCAGTTCTTC.

The chain recombines TRBV20-1 with TRBJ2-3, with 10 bases fitting TRBD2. Trimming cost V 1 base and J 0 bases; bases outside gene matches: 7. This CDR3 is built from 17 residues. CDR1 DFQATT and CDR2 SNEGSKA come from the germline V gene (reference sequence). The CDR3 protein is CSARAYLLAGSTDTQYF. For the CDR3, the DNA is TGCAGTGCTAGAGCCTACCTACTAGCGGGGAGCACAGATACGCAGTATTTT.

The V and J genes are TRBV24-1 and TRBJ2-5; the match to TRBD1 covers 10 bases. Germline V gives CDR1 KGHDR, CDR2 SFDVKD. The CDR3 length is 12 residues. With V trimmed by 11 bases and J by 3 bases, 2 bases remained unmatched. The CDR3 region is CASGTGEETQYF. The CDR3 nucleotides are TGTGCCAGCGGGACAGGGGAAGAGACCCAGTACTTC.

The chain employs TRBV29-1 and TRBJ2-7, with D perhaps assigned TRBD1 or TRBD2 (6 bases each). The CDR3 loop spans 13 amino acids. CDR1 and CDR2 from the germline V gene are SQVTM and ANQGSEA. V lost 7 bases to trimming and J lost 5 bases, with 18 bases between them. In DNA form, the CDR3 reads TGCAGCGGAAAGGGTGTCGGGGGCAACGAGCAGTACTTC. Its translation is CSGKGVGGNEQYF.

The CDR3 DNA is TGTGCCAGCAGTCTGTGGGGGCTGGATCAGCCCCAGCATTTT. Protein product: CASSLWGLDQPQHF. This chain joins TRBV6-6 and TRBJ1-5; weak D call: TRBD1 (6 bases). CDR1 is MNHNY and CDR2 is SVGAGI in the germline V gene (reference sequence). V was cut by 5 bases and J by 5 bases, with 13 bases left in between. The CDR3 length is 14 residues.

This clonotype has only a few counts. The rearrangement links TRBV9 to TRBJ1-5, with D maybe TRBD1 (5 bases). The CDR3 has 13 residues. In germline, CDR1 is SGDLS, CDR2 YYNGEE. The V end lost 0 bases, the J end lost 10 bases, and 11 bases lay between the germline ends. CDR3 protein: CASSVDVGDPQHF. CDR3 nucleotide sequence: TGTGCCAGCAGCGTAGATGTTGGGGACCCCCAGCATTTT.

This clonotype was observed many times. The chain is built from TRBV7-3 and TRBJ2-3, with D hard to call. V lost 5 bases and J 0 bases, leaving 9 bases between the germline ends. CDR1 and CDR2 from the germline V gene are SGHTA and FQGTGA. The CDR3 covers 14 residues. This chain's CDR3 is CASSPGLSTDTQYF. DNA for the CDR3: TGTGCCAGCAGCCCAGGCTTGAGCACAGATACGCAGTATTTT.

This chain joins TRBV7-9 and TRBJ1-2; 7 nucleotides match TRBD1. The CDR3 has 14 amino acids. The germline V gene encodes CDR1 SEHNR and CDR2 FQNEAQ (reference sequence). V was clipped by 5 bases and J by 7 bases; unmatched bases: 10. The CDR3 bases are TGTGCCAGCAGCCCCAAGGGGGCTCGGACTGGCTACACCTTC. This encodes CASSPKGARTGYTF. The whole variable domain, filled in from reference TRBV7-9 and TRBJ1-2, reads DTGVSQNPRHKITKRGQNVTFRCDPISEHNRLYWYRQTLGQGPEFLTYFQNEAQLEKSRLLSDRFSAERPKGSFSTLEIQRTEQGDSAMYLCASSPKGARTGYTFGSGTRLTVV.

A few counts support this clonotype. CDR3 loop: CASSQEPVNTIYF. The CDR3 bases are TGCGCCAGCAGCCAAGAACCCGTAAACACCATATATTTT. The V call is TRBV4-1, the J call TRBJ1-3; D is uncertain. Trimming left V 0 bases short and J 6 bases short, with 6 bases between. The germline V gene has CDR1 MGHRA and CDR2 YSYEKL. This CDR3 has 13 residues.

V and J are TRBV7-3 and TRBJ2-5; no clear D gene. Between the trimmed V and J ends, which lost 5 bases and 2 bases, there was a span of 15 bases. The V gene's germline CDR1 is SGHTA and CDR2 FQGTGA. The CDR3 loop spans 15 amino acids. The CDR3 nucleotides are TGTGCCAGCAGCCCTTTTCGAATGGGTCAAGAGACCCAGTACTTC. It yields the protein CASSPFRMGQETQYF.

This clonotype was observed a few times. The chain has TRBV7-9 and TRBJ2-7, with 8 bases lining up with TRBD1. This CDR3 has 15 residues. Losses at the gene ends were 3 bases for V and 5 bases for J; bases not matched to a gene: 9. From germline, CDR1 is SEHNR and CDR2 FQNEAQ (reference sequence). The DNA for the CDR3 is TGTGCCAGCAGCTTGTTGCCGACAGGGGTCGACGAGCAGTACTTC. It yields the protein CASSLLPTGVDEQYF.

The V call is TRBV20-1, the J call TRBJ1-2; weak D call: TRBD1 (6 bases). V dropped 6 bases and J dropped 2 bases, with 22 bases sitting between them. Germline loops: CDR1 DFQATT, CDR2 SNEGSKA (reference sequence). This CDR3 spans 16 amino acids. The CDR3 sequence: CSAVPGHHPGNYGYTF. CDR3 bases: TGCAGTGCCGTCCCGGGACATCACCCCGGAAACTATGGCTACACCTTC.

This sequence joins TRBV7-2 and TRBJ2-5, with 9 bases that match TRBD2. After removal of 4 bases from V and 1 base from J, the junction contained 19 bases not matched to a gene. This CDR3 is 20 amino acids long. Per the germline V gene, CDR1 is SGHTA and CDR2 is FQGNSA. The CDR3 nucleotides are TGTGCCAGCAGCTCCGTCCCCCCAGCGGGAGGAAGAGTCGGCCAAGAGACCCAGTACTTC. As protein: CASSSVPPAGGRVGQETQYF.

The chain has TRBV12-3 or TRBV12-4 and TRBJ2-3; 10 nucleotides agree with TRBD2. The ends lost 2 bases at V and 4 bases at J; junction bases unmatched: 12. The CDR3 is 18 amino acids. CDR3 sequence reads: CASSLSVAAGGSSDTQYF. CDR3 nucleotide sequence: TGTGCCAGCAGTTTATCAGTTGCAGCGGGAGGGTCCTCAGATACGCAGTATTTT.

This clonotype has ten or more counts. The chain carries TRBV5-1 and TRBJ2-2; 8 bases line up with TRBD1. The CDR3 consists of 14 residues. The ends lost 4 bases at V and 5 bases at J; junction bases unmatched: 4. Germline CDR1 is SGHRS and CDR2 is YFSETQ. The CDR3, as DNA: TGCGCCAGCAGCCTACAGGGGGTTACCGGGGAGCTGTTTTTT. Translating it yields CASSLQGVTGELFF.

The sample holds a few counts of this clonotype. This sequence joins TRBV7-8 and TRBJ2-5; 10 bases agree with TRBD2. This CDR3 is 15 amino acids long. CDR1 is SGHVS and CDR2 is FQNEAQ in the germline V gene. Trimming took 5 bases from V and 2 from J; bases not matched to a gene: 5. CDR3 nucleotide sequence: TGTGCCAGCAGCGCGGCGGGACTAGCGCAAGAGACCCAGTACTTC. Amino acids: CASSAAGLAQETQYF.

This clonotype has just a few counts. The chain employs TRBV29-1 and TRBJ1-2; 8 bases line up with TRBD1. V gave up 6 bases and J gave up 8 bases; unmatched junction bases: 8. The CDR3 has 12 residues. The germline V gene has CDR1 SQVTM and CDR2 ANQGSEA. CDR3 in amino acids: CSVDREGEGYTF. The CDR3 nucleotides are TGCAGCGTGGACAGGGAGGGGGAGGGCTACACCTTC. The variable domain in full, with the rest retrieved from reference TRBV29-1 and TRBJ1-2, is SAVISQKPSRDICQRGTSLTIQCQVDSQVTMMFWYRQQPGQSLTLIATANQGSEATYESGFVIDKFPISRPNLTFSTLTVSNMSPEDSSIYLCSVDREGEGYTFGSGTRLTVV.

The V and J genes are TRBV12-3 or TRBV12-4 and TRBJ2-5, with D perhaps TRBD2 (7 bases). CDR3 length equals 15 residues. V was pared by 6 bases and J by 4 bases, with 18 bases between. The CDR3 coding sequence is TGTGCCAGCAGCCGGGGGGCAGGGAGCAGAGAGACCCAGTACTTC. Protein sequence: CASSRGAGSRETQYF.

This clonotype was recorded a few times. The V gene is TRBV24-1, the J gene TRBJ2-1, with D uncertain. Deletions cut 1 base from V and 10 bases from J, with 7 bases between. The CDR3 is made up of 12 amino acids. CDR1 is KGHDR and CDR2 is SFDVKD in the germline V gene. The CDR3 bases are TGTGCCACCAGTGATTTTAGGCTGGAGCAGTTCTTC. Its protein is CATSDFRLEQFF.

CDR3 loop: CSALRGSSYEQYF. For the CDR3, the DNA is TGCAGTGCGCTTAGGGGATCCTCCTACGAGCAGTACTTC. V and J are TRBV20-1 and TRBJ2-7; a possible D gene is TRBD1 (5 bases). Trimming pared 6 bases from V and 0 bases from J, leaving 12 bases between. There are 13 residues in the CDR3. The germline gives CDR1 DFQATT, CDR2 SNEGSKA (reference sequence).

This clonotype was recorded at least ten times. This chain links TRBV7-2 with TRBJ2-1; the match to TRBD2 covers 11 bases. CDR3 size: 16 residues. Germline CDR1 is SGHTA and CDR2 is FQGNSA. With 3 bases clipped from V and 4 bases from J, the junction kept 5 bases outside the gene matches. In DNA form, the CDR3 reads TGTGCCAGCAGCTTCTGGGTAGCGGGAGGGTACAATGAGCAGTTCTTC. Residues: CASSFWVAGGYNEQFF.

The V call is TRBV15, the J call TRBJ2-2; no clear D. The CDR3 totals 12 residues. CDR1 is LNHNV, CDR2 YYDKDF, per germline (reference sequence). Trimming took off 5 bases at V and 6 bases at J, with 7 bases between the two ends. CDR3 in amino acids: CATSRAPGELFF. CDR3 bases: TGTGCCACCAGCCGGGCACCCGGGGAGCTGTTTTTT.